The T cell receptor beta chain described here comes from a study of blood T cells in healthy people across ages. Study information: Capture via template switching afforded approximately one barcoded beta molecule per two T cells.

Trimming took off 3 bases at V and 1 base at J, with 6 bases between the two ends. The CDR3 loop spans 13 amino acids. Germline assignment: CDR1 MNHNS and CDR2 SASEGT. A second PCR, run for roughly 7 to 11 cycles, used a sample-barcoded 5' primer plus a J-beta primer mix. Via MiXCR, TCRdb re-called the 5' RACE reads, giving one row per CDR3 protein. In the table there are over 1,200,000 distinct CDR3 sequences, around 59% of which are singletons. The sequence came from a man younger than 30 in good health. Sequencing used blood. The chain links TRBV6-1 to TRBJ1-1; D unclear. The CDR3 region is CASSEPQNTEAFF. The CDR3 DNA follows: TGTGCCAGCAGTGAGCCACAGAACACTGAAGCTTTCTTT.